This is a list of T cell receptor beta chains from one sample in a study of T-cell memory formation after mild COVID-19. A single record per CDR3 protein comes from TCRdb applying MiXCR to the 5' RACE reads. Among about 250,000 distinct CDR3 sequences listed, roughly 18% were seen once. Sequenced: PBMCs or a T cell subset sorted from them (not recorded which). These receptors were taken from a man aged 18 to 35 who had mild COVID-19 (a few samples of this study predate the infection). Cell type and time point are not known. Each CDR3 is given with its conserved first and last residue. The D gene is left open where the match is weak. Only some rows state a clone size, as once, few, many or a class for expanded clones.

cdr3_aa: CSANTDRTPLHF
cdr3_nt: TGCAGTGCTAACACCGACAGAACGCCCCTCCACTTT
j_call: TRBJ1-6
d_call: NA
v_call: TRBV20-1
clone_size: few

cdr3_aa: CASSGTSGGQTDTQYF
cdr3_nt: TGTGCCAGCAGCGGGACTAGCGGGGGGCAAACAGATACGCAGTATTTT
j_call: TRBJ2-3
d_call: TRBD2
v_call: TRBV25-1
clone_size: few

cdr3_aa: CASRRGPTGELFF
cdr3_nt: TGTGCCAGCCGGCGAGGGCCCACCGGGGAGCTGTTTTTT
j_call: TRBJ2-2
d_call: NA
v_call: TRBV7-9
clone_size: few

cdr3_aa: CSAERTGRVHGTQYF
cdr3_nt: TGCAGCGCCGAGAGGACCGGGAGGGTCCACGGTACGCAGTATTTT
j_call: TRBJ2-3
d_call: TRBD2
v_call: TRBV29-1
clone_size: few

cdr3_aa: CASSRNAGGQRTEAFF
cdr3_nt: TGTGCCAGCTCACGGAACGCCGGGGGGCAGAGAACTGAAGCTTTCTTT
j_call: TRBJ1-1
d_call: NA
v_call: TRBV18
clone_size: NA

cdr3_aa: CASSHGRYNEQFF
cdr3_nt: TGTGCCAGCAGCCACGGGAGGTACAATGAGCAGTTCTTC
j_call: TRBJ2-1
d_call: TRBD2
v_call: TRBV3-1
clone_size: few

cdr3_aa: CASTDLAGVLYEQYF
cdr3_nt: TGTGCCAGCACTGATCTAGCGGGAGTGCTATACGAGCAGTACTTC
j_call: TRBJ2-7
d_call: TRBD2
v_call: TRBV12-3/TRBV12-4
clone_size: NA

cdr3_aa: CASSYLSARGYEQYF
cdr3_nt: TGTGCCAGCAGTTACTTGTCCGCCAGGGGCTACGAGCAGTACTTC
j_call: TRBJ2-7
d_call: NA
v_call: TRBV6-5
clone_size: many

cdr3_aa: CASSEGQGGPYEQYF
cdr3_nt: TGTGCCAGCAGTGAGGGACAGGGGGGCCCCTACGAGCAGTACTTC
j_call: TRBJ2-7
d_call: TRBD1
v_call: TRBV12-3/TRBV12-4
clone_size: few

cdr3_aa: CASSFGNEQFF
cdr3_nt: TGTGCCAGCAGTTTCGGGAATGAGCAGTTCTTC
j_call: TRBJ2-1
d_call: NA
v_call: TRBV12-3/TRBV12-4
clone_size: many

cdr3_aa: CASGSAGVGQPQHF
cdr3_nt: TGTGCCAGCGGCAGCGCAGGGGTCGGTCAGCCCCAGCATTTT
j_call: TRBJ1-5
d_call: NA
v_call: TRBV7-9
clone_size: NA

cdr3_aa: CASSQEVFQTQYF
cdr3_nt: TGCGCCAGCAGCCAAGAGGTATTCCAGACCCAGTACTTC
j_call: TRBJ2-5
d_call: NA
v_call: TRBV4-3
clone_size: many

cdr3_aa: CASSRPPEGTFF
cdr3_nt: TGTGCCAGCAGTCGGCCCCCCGAGGGAACTTTCTTT
j_call: TRBJ1-1
d_call: NA
v_call: TRBV12-3/TRBV12-4
clone_size: few

cdr3_aa: CAIRTSDRGYNEQFF
cdr3_nt: TGTGCCATCAGGACCTCGGACAGGGGCTACAATGAGCAGTTCTTC
j_call: TRBJ2-1
d_call: TRBD1
v_call: TRBV10-3
clone_size: NA

cdr3_aa: CSARGGTGFGYTF
cdr3_nt: TGCAGTGCTAGAGGTGGGACAGGGTTCGGCTACACCTTC
j_call: TRBJ1-2
d_call: TRBD1
v_call: TRBV20-1
clone_size: few

cdr3_aa: CASSYRGAGEGTEAFF
cdr3_nt: TGCGCCAGCAGCTACCGAGGGGCAGGGGAAGGCACTGAAGCTTTCTTT
j_call: TRBJ1-1
d_call: NA
v_call: TRBV5-1
clone_size: few

cdr3_aa: CATSDFAGTGDTEAFF
cdr3_nt: TGTGCCACCAGTGATTTCGCCGGGACAGGGGACACTGAAGCTTTCTTT
j_call: TRBJ1-1
d_call: TRBD1
v_call: TRBV24-1
clone_size: few

cdr3_aa: CATYSGTPGGETQYF
cdr3_nt: TGCGCCACCTACTCCGGGACTCCGGGCGGGGAGACCCAGTACTTC
j_call: TRBJ2-5
d_call: NA
v_call: TRBV5-1
clone_size: NA

cdr3_aa: CASGLSGTQETQYF
cdr3_nt: TGTGCCAGCGGCTTATCCGGCACCCAAGAGACCCAGTACTTC
j_call: TRBJ2-5
d_call: NA
v_call: TRBV3-1
clone_size: NA

cdr3_aa: CASSLGVSAGEQYF
cdr3_nt: TGTGCCAGCAGCTTGGGGGTCTCCGCGGGGGAGCAGTACTTC
j_call: TRBJ2-7
d_call: NA
v_call: TRBV5-4
clone_size: many

cdr3_aa: CSAKTSGGTSTDTQYF
cdr3_nt: TGCAGTGCTAAGACTAGCGGGGGCACTAGCACAGATACGCAGTATTTT
j_call: TRBJ2-3
d_call: TRBD2
v_call: TRBV20-1
clone_size: NA

cdr3_aa: CASSQEGFPSTDTQYF
cdr3_nt: TGCGCCAGCAGCCAAGAGGGGTTCCCTAGCACAGATACGCAGTATTTT
j_call: TRBJ2-3
d_call: NA
v_call: TRBV4-1
clone_size: many